These 27 T cell receptor beta chains originate from one sample sequenced in a study of blood T cell repertoires in COVID-19. Generated by immunoSEQ multiplex PCR, the TCRdb table keeps only in-frame clones and is missing some. The table has 110,000 or so clones, 87% seen once. The source material was peripheral blood. Every receptor here comes from a human donor in a cohort sampled during active COVID-19.

V usage is TRBV27 and J usage is TRBJ2-7; D is unresolved. The CDR3 sequence is 11 residues long. Germline assignment: CDR1 MNHEY and CDR2 SMNVEV (reference sequence). V shed 4 bases and J shed 4 bases, with 5 bases lying between them. CDR3 in DNA: TGTGCCAGCAGTTCCGGGTACGAGCAGTACTTC. Translated: CASSSGYEQYF.

The V and J genes are TRBV6-6 and TRBJ2-1, with 10 bases matching TRBD1. CDR3 size: 15 residues. Germline CDR1 MNHNY, CDR2 SVGAGI (reference sequence). Trimming took 7 bases from V and 6 from J; bases not matched to a gene: 9. The CDR3 DNA follows: TGTGCCAGCACTCAACCGGGACAGGGGTCCAATGAGCAGTTCTTC. It is translated as CASTQPGQGSNEQFF.

The chain carries TRBV2 and TRBJ1-4; 7 bases are a match to TRBD1. From germline, CDR1 is SNHLY and CDR2 FYNNEI. V gave up 5 bases and J gave up 10 bases; unmatched junction bases: 7. The length of the CDR3 is 13 residues. Here the CDR3 reads CASSRDRRGKLFF. The DNA of the CDR3 is TGTGCCAGCAGTAGGGACAGAAGGGGAAAACTGTTTTTT. The full variable domain, with the rest looked up from reference TRBV2 and TRBJ1-4, is EPEVTQTPSHQVTQMGQEVILRCVPISNHLYFYWYRQILGQKVEFLVSFYNNEISEKSEIFDDQFSVERPDGSNFTLKIRSTKLEDSAMYFCASSRDRRGKLFFGSGTQLSVL.

The V and J genes are TRBV11-3 and TRBJ2-3; 9 bases are shared with TRBD1. Germline CDR1 reads SGHNT; CDR2 reads YENEEA. This CDR3 has 15 residues. V was pared by 5 bases and J by 1 base, with 4 bases of the junction left unmatched. The CDR3 DNA reads TGTGCCAGCAGCATTAGGACAGGGGGCACAGATACGCAGTATTTT. Residues: CASSIRTGGTDTQYF.

V usage is TRBV19 and J usage is TRBJ1-2; a possible D gene is TRBD1 (5 bases). Germline lookup yields CDR1 LNHDA and CDR2 SQIVND (reference sequence). CDR3 length equals 13 residues. The V and J ends lost 3 bases and 8 bases respectively, with 13 bases between them. CDR3 loop: CASSIGRAGGYTF. The CDR3 coding sequence is TGTGCCAGTAGTATCGGCAGGGCCGGGGGCTACACCTTC.

This clone was picked up a small number of times. The rearrangement joins TRBV4-2 to TRBJ1-1; TRBD1 matches at 7 bases. V shed 0 bases, J shed 0 bases, and the junction held 4 bases outside the gene matches. Germline V gives CDR1 LGHNA, CDR2 YNFKEQ. This CDR3 spans 16 amino acids. CDR3 in DNA: TGTGCCAGCAGCCAAGACCCGGACAGGATGAACACTGAAGCTTTCTTT. The encoded protein is CASSQDPDRMNTEAFF.

The gene calls are TRBV6-5 and TRBJ1-5; no clear D gene. The CDR3 extends over 14 amino acids. Germline V gene data show CDR1 as MNHEY and CDR2 as SVGAGI. V lost 7 bases, J lost 5 bases, and 15 bases lay in between. The CDR3 DNA reads as TGTGCCAGCACCGAGGGTTCGGGATATCAGCCCCAGCATTTT. Translation gives CASTEGSGYQPQHF.

This chain links TRBV27 with TRBJ1-1, with 12 positions matching TRBD1. V lost 6 bases and J lost 4; bases outside the gene matches: 12. The CDR3 is made up of 17 amino acids. Germline V gene data show CDR1 as MNHEY and CDR2 as SMNVEV (reference sequence). The CDR3, as DNA: TGTGCCAGCAGCCCCGGGACAGGGGGCATTGGCGGCACTGAAGCTTTCTTT. It is translated as CASSPGTGGIGGTEAFF.

This chain connects TRBV6-5 to TRBJ2-2, with 7 bases lining up with TRBD1. The CDR3 covers 13 residues. V gave up 7 bases and J gave up 9 bases; unmatched junction bases: 8. From germline, CDR1 is MNHEY and CDR2 SVGAGI. DNA of the CDR3: TGTGCCAGCAAAAGACAGGGTATCAGGGAGCTGTTTTTT. Translated, it gives CASKRQGIRELFF.

There are a few counts of this clone. The chain employs TRBV9 and TRBJ2-1, with a tentative D call TRBD2 (5 bases). The CDR3 consists of 15 residues. CDR1 is SGDLS, CDR2 YYNGEE, per germline. V dropped 0 bases and J dropped 4 bases, with 11 bases sitting between them. The CDR3 here is CASSVAPDLYNEQFF. The CDR3 DNA reads as TGTGCCAGCAGCGTAGCTCCGGACTTGTACAATGAGCAGTTCTTC. The full variable domain, with the rest looked up from reference TRBV9 and TRBJ2-1, is DSGVTQTPKHLITATGQRVTLRCSPRSGDLSVYWYQQSLDQGLQFLIQYYNGEERAKGNILERFSAQQFPDLHSELNLSSLELGDSALYFCASSVAPDLYNEQFFGPGTRLTVL.

This chain connects TRBV5-1 to TRBJ1-2, with D unresolved. V dropped 0 bases and J dropped 3 bases, with 9 bases sitting between them. The CDR3 length is 14 residues. Germline CDR1 reads SGHRS; CDR2 reads YFSETQ. The CDR3 reads CASSLGTGDYGYTF. The CDR3 DNA sequence: TGCGCCAGCAGCTTGGGGACCGGGGACTATGGCTACACCTTC.

The chain recombines TRBV11-3 with TRBJ1-4, with D possibly being TRBD1 (6 bases). This CDR3 comprises 20 residues. CDR1 is SGHNT and CDR2 is YENEEA in the germline V gene. With 2 bases removed from V and 4 bases from J, the gap between germline ends came to 26 bases. CDR3 in amino acids: CASSLSSFLGRGPDNEKLFF. As DNA, the CDR3 is TGTGCCAGCAGCTTATCGTCATTCTTGGGGCGGGGGCCGGATAATGAAAAACTGTTTTTT. Looking up the rest from reference TRBV11-3 and TRBJ1-4 gives the full variable domain: EAGVVQSPRYKIIEKKQPVAFWCNPISGHNTLYWYLQNLGQGPELLIRYENEEAVDDSQLPKDRFSAERLKGVDSTLKIQPAELGDSAVYLCASSLSSFLGRGPDNEKLFFGSGTQLSVL.

The J gene is TRBJ1-2, the V gene TRBV18, with unresolved D. The V end lost 8 bases, the J end lost 2 bases, and 18 bases lay between the germline ends. Germline CDR1 is KGHSH and CDR2 is LQKENI. This CDR3 region has 15 residues. CDR3 in DNA: TGTGCCAGCGCCAGAGCGGTGGCGTCCAACTATGGCTACACCTTC. This codes for CASARAVASNYGYTF.

The chain carries TRBV30 and TRBJ2-7, with 7 bases identical to TRBD1. After removal of 3 bases from V and 4 bases from J, the junction contained 9 bases not matched to a gene. The CDR3 length is 14 residues. The germline V gene has CDR1 GTSNPN and CDR2 SVGIG (reference sequence). The CDR3 loop reads CAWSSRPGGYEQYF. The CDR3 DNA reads TGTGCCTGGAGCTCAAGGCCAGGGGGATACGAGCAGTACTTC.

The chain is built from TRBV5-6 and TRBJ1-3, with 9 bases identical to TRBD1. V lost 4 bases to trimming and J lost 0 bases; unmatched junction nucleotides: 11. CDR3 length equals 18 residues. Germline CDR1 and CDR2: SGHDT and YYEEEE. The CDR3 here is CASSMSWDRAVSGNTIYF. CDR3 nucleotide sequence: TGTGCCAGCAGCATGAGTTGGGACAGGGCTGTCTCTGGAAACACCATATATTTT.

This clone was counted a single time. The chain's CDR3 is CASSPGQERGIQYF. The CDR3 DNA sequence: TGCGCCAGCAGCCCGGGACAAGAAAGGGGCATTCAGTACTTC. This chain connects TRBV5-1 to TRBJ2-4; TRBD1 is a possible D gene (6 bases). Trimming took off 4 bases at V and 9 bases at J, with 17 bases between the two ends. The CDR3 has 14 residues. The germline V gene has CDR1 SGHRS and CDR2 YFSETQ.

This chain links TRBV5-1 with TRBJ1-1; 7 bases match TRBD1. The CDR3 length is 18 residues. The trim removed 3 bases at V and 5 bases at J, leaving 19 bases unmatched. The germline V gene encodes CDR1 SGHRS and CDR2 YFSETQ. The CDR3 DNA reads as TGCGCCAGCAGCTCCAGTAGGGGGCCACGATCCGGTGGGACTGAAGCTTTCTTT. It translates to CASSSSRGPRSGGTEAFF.

The rearrangement links TRBV28 to TRBJ2-5, with a possible D match to TRBD2 (5 bases). This CDR3 has 13 residues. Germline values: CDR1 MDHEN, CDR2 SYDVKM. V lost 3 bases to trimming and J lost 1 base, with 6 bases between them. The CDR3 bases are TGTGCCAGCAGTTTGGACTTCCAAGAGACCCAGTACTTC. It encodes CASSLDFQETQYF.

The rearrangement uses TRBV5-1 and TRBJ2-7, with D perhaps matching TRBD2 (6 bases). The germline V gene encodes CDR1 SGHRS and CDR2 YFSETQ. This CDR3 is built from 14 residues. V lost 3 bases and J lost 9, with 19 bases in between. The CDR3 spells CASSSDIPGGRQYF. The DNA for the CDR3 is TGCGCCAGCAGCTCGGACATCCCTGGAGGGAGGCAGTACTTC.

This sequence joins TRBV15 and TRBJ2-3; 8 bases are shared with TRBD1. The CDR3 consists of 13 residues. Germline V CDR1 and CDR2: LNHNV, YYDKDF (reference sequence). J gave up 8 bases and V 4 bases, and 5 bases lay outside the gene matches. The CDR3 loop reads CATSIPGGGTQYF. The CDR3 DNA reads TGTGCCACCAGCATACCAGGGGGCGGTACGCAGTATTTT.

V is TRBV13 and J is TRBJ1-1; no definite D call. In germline, CDR1 is PRHDT, CDR2 FYEKMQ (reference sequence). The CDR3 extends over 15 amino acids. With 8 bases removed from V and 5 bases from J, the gap between germline ends came to 21 bases. The CDR3 bases are TGTGCCAGCCCCCGAGGGTGGAGACGGACTACTGAAGCTTTCTTT. Its translation: CASPRGWRRTTEAFF.

V is TRBV30 and J is TRBJ1-2; D uncertain. The CDR3 covers 15 residues. Germline CDR1 reads GTSNPN; CDR2 reads SVGIG (reference sequence). The V end was cut by 2 bases, the J end by 4 bases, with 17 bases between. The CDR3 reads CAWSREGGNVYGYTF. Written as DNA, the CDR3 is TGTGCCTGGAGTAGGGAGGGAGGGAATGTCTATGGCTACACCTTC.

CDR3 nucleotides: TGTGCCAGCAGCTTGGGTCGGCAGCGTAACTATGGCTACACCTTC. Its protein product is CASSLGRQRNYGYTF. The chain links TRBV5-6 to TRBJ1-2; unclear D gene. Looked up from germline, CDR1 is SGHDT and CDR2 is YYEEEE. The CDR3 spans 15 residues. V shed 0 bases and J shed 1 base, with 10 bases lying between them.

Only one count was recorded for this clone. The chain links TRBV15 to TRBJ2-1, with D perhaps TRBD2 (7 bases). The germline CDR1 and CDR2 sequences are LNHNV and YYDKDF (reference sequence). The CDR3 has 16 amino acids. Trimming pared 0 bases from V and 2 bases from J, leaving 11 bases between. The CDR3: CATSREGGATYNEQFF. CDR3 coding DNA: TGTGCCACCAGCAGAGAAGGGGGGGCCACCTACAATGAGCAGTTCTTC.

The chain has TRBV10-1 and TRBJ1-1; D unresolved. Germline CDR1 WNHNN, CDR2 SYGVQD (reference sequence). This CDR3 has 13 residues. The V end lost 2 bases, the J end lost 1 base, and 5 bases lay between the germline ends. CDR3 loop: CASSEGRNTEAFF. The CDR3 nucleotides are TGCGCCAGCAGTGAGGGGAGGAACACTGAAGCTTTCTTT.

The chain joins TRBV11-2 to TRBJ1-1, with TRBD1 matching over 9 bases. CDR3 length: 17 amino acids. The junction had 12 bases not matched to a gene; V was cut back by 4 bases and J by 3 bases. Germline loops: CDR1 SGHAT, CDR2 FQNNGV. Written as DNA, the CDR3 is TGTGCCAGCAGCTCCCCGGACAGGGGAGGGAGATACACTGAAGCTTTCTTT. Translating it yields CASSSPDRGGRYTEAFF.

V gene TRBV14 combines with J gene TRBJ2-1, with D perhaps matching TRBD1 (5 bases). The V end was cut by 4 bases, the J end by 7 bases, with 20 bases between. This CDR3 is built from 16 residues. CDR1 and CDR2 from the germline V gene are SGHDN and FVKESK. CDR3 region: CASSRQGGAPTNEQFF. DNA for the CDR3: TGTGCCAGCAGCCGGCAGGGTGGGGCCCCTACAAATGAGCAGTTCTTC.